This T cell receptor beta chain derives from a study of PD-1 blockade in classical Hodgkin lymphoma. Only in-frame clones appear in the TCRdb table, and some are missing; sequencing was by immunoSEQ multiplex PCR. The sample holds more than 45,000 clones, around 78% seen once. Study-level findings and limits: Why repertoires differed is undefined; disease activity or prior therapy possibly contributed.

Following autologous stem cell transplantation, relapse occurred in every patient, and exposure to brentuximab vedotin varied. CDR3 length: 13 amino acids. The germline gives CDR1 GTSNPN, CDR2 SVGIG (reference sequence). Between the trimmed V and J ends, which lost 5 bases and 0 bases, there was a span of 11 bases. A word on this clone: Its antigen remains unidentified.

This sample comprised peripheral blood mononuclear cells (PBMCs), obtained before the second cycle of nivolumab. V usage is TRBV30 and J usage is TRBJ2-7; D unresolved. This TCR came from a human donor with classical Hodgkin lymphoma. As DNA, the CDR3 is TGTGCCTGGGATCAATCTAACTCCTACGAGCAGTACTTC. Its protein is CAWDQSNSYEQYF.